This TCR beta chain is from a study of tumor-infiltrating lymphocytes in localized non-small cell lung cancer. Study information: The cohort mixed smokers and never-smokers, several histologies, and some post-neoadjuvant-chemotherapy samples.

The V segment lost 6 bases and the J segment 6 bases; nucleotides outside the gene matches: 5. Germline lookup yields CDR1 SNHLY and CDR2 FYNNEI. The CDR3 spans 13 residues. TCRdb keeps only in-frame clones here, not all; method: immunoSEQ multiplex PCR. The top ten clones hold approximately 3.6% of a sample with 21,000 or so clones, around 80% of them seen once. This clone is a singleton in its sample. The chain carries TRBV2 and TRBJ2-1; 7 nucleotides agree with TRBD1. The clonotype originates from a human donor with non-small cell lung cancer. Sequenced input: lung tumor tissue. CDR3 sequence (DNA): TGTGCCAGCAGCTCGGACAGGAGCAATGAGCAGTTCTTC. Translated: CASSSDRSNEQFF.